A single sample gave rise to the 13 T cell receptor beta chains below, sequenced in a study of OX40 agonist ivuxolimab in advanced cancers. The assay was immunoSEQ multiplex PCR, and TCRdb's table has in-frame clones only and misses some. The sample includes about 98,000 clones, 85% to 95% of them seen just once. Sequenced material: CD4+ or CD8+ T cells sorted from blood, taken in a trial of the OX40 agonist ivuxolimab. The receptors originated from an adult with an advanced solid tumor such as melanoma, head and neck, liver or kidney cancer.

The rearrangement uses TRBV2 and TRBJ2-1; 10 positions match TRBD1. The CDR3 spans 13 residues. J was trimmed by 6 bases and V by 6 bases; bases with no gene match: 2. Germline V gene sequence: CDR1 SNHLY, CDR2 FYNNEI. CDR3 DNA sequence: TGTGCCAGCAGAGGGACAGGGGTCAATGAGCAGTTCTTC. Translation gives CASRGTGVNEQFF.

This CDR3 is CASSSNEKLFF. CDR3 bases: TGTGCCAGCAGCTCTAATGAAAAACTGTTTTTT. The chain links TRBV5-5 to TRBJ1-4; D is unclear. Trimming took off 3 bases at V and 3 bases at J, with 0 bases between the two ends. The CDR3 is 11 amino acids. Germline V gene sequence: CDR1 SGHKS, CDR2 YYEKEE (reference sequence). The entire variable domain, with the rest obtained from reference TRBV5-5 and TRBJ1-4, is as follows: DAGVTQSPTHLIKTRGQQVTLRCSPISGHKSVSWYQQVLGQGPQFIFQYYEKEERGRGNFPDRFSARQFPNYSSELNVNALLLGDSALYLCASSSNEKLFFGSGTQLSVL.

CDR3 residues: CASSSPRGDVFF. The CDR3 coding sequence is TGTGCCAGCAGTTCACCTCGGGGAGATGTGTTTTTT. V and J are TRBV28 and TRBJ1-4; D is uncertain. Germline CDR1 and CDR2: MDHEN and SYDVKM. The CDR3 is 12 amino acids. The germline V and J ends were trimmed by 4 bases and 15 bases, with 15 bases remaining between them.

The chain has TRBV7-2 and TRBJ2-1; D call uncertain. V lost 2 bases and J 9 bases, leaving 11 bases between the germline ends. The CDR3 covers 13 residues. The germline CDR1 and CDR2 sequences are SGHTA and FQGNSA. The CDR3, as DNA: TGTGCCAGCAGCTTATACATGCACGCTGAGCAGTTCTTC. Its translation is CASSLYMHAEQFF.

The chain joins TRBV29-1 to TRBJ1-2, with TRBD1 identical over 11 bases. The CDR3 is 14 amino acids. From germline, CDR1 is SQVTM and CDR2 ANQGSEA. J gave up 6 bases and V 6 bases, and 9 bases lay outside the gene matches. For the CDR3, the DNA is TGCAGCGTCGATACCTGGACAGGGGGCAATGGCTACACCTTC. This encodes CSVDTWTGGNGYTF. Full variable domain (rest looked up from reference TRBV29-1 and TRBJ1-2): SAVISQKPSRDICQRGTSLTIQCQVDSQVTMMFWYRQQPGQSLTLIATANQGSEATYESGFVIDKFPISRPNLTFSTLTVSNMSPEDSSIYLCSVDTWTGGNGYTFGSGTRLTVV.

This clone was observed a handful of times. This rearrangement joins TRBV19 to TRBJ1-6; tentatively, D is TRBD1 (5 bases). The CDR3 extends over 15 amino acids. The V end lost 8 bases, the J end lost 7 bases, and 18 bases lay between the germline ends. The germline V gene encodes CDR1 LNHDA and CDR2 SQIVND (reference sequence). The CDR3 DNA follows: TGTGCCAGTGCGTCCTTCGACAGCAGGAATTCACCCCTCCACTTT. It yields the protein CASASFDSRNSPLHF.

This sequence joins TRBV4-3 and TRBJ1-6; D is undetermined. The CDR3 spans 14 residues. The ends were cut back, 2 bases at V and 6 bases at J, with 8 bases in the middle. The V gene's germline CDR1 is LGHNA and CDR2 YSLEER. DNA of the CDR3: TGCGCCAGCAGCCAATGGAGAAGTAATTCACCCCTCCACTTT. This gives the protein CASSQWRSNSPLHF.

The V call is TRBV10-1, the J call TRBJ1-5; D is undetermined. This CDR3 is built from 10 residues. V dropped 7 bases and J dropped 9 bases, with 7 bases sitting between them. The germline V gene encodes CDR1 WNHNN and CDR2 SYGVQD (reference sequence). In DNA, the CDR3 is TGCGCCAGCAAAGTCAGGCCCCAGCATTTT. This gives the protein CASKVRPQHF.

The chain joins TRBV4-1 to TRBJ1-6, with D possibly being TRBD1 (5 bases). V lost 0 bases to trimming and J lost 7 bases, with 10 bases between them. The germline V gene has CDR1 MGHRA and CDR2 YSYEKL. CDR3 size: 15 residues. CDR3 DNA: TGCGCCAGCAGCCAAGAGATGGGACGGAATTCACCCCTCCACTTT. This encodes CASSQEMGRNSPLHF.

The J gene is TRBJ2-1, the V gene TRBV4-2, with 7 nucleotides matching TRBD2. CDR3 size: 16 residues. Germline lookup yields CDR1 LGHNA and CDR2 YNFKEQ. V trimming: 4 bases; J trimming: 4 bases; junction bases outside the gene matches: 10. CDR3 residues: CASSPRGGGLYNEQFF. The CDR3 nucleotides read TGTGCCAGCAGCCCTCGGGGCGGGGGACTTTACAATGAGCAGTTCTTC.

This clone came up once. The V call is TRBV27, the J call TRBJ2-3, with TRBD1 identical over 12 bases. With V trimmed by 6 bases and J by 8 bases, 6 bases remained unmatched. Germline CDR1 is MNHEY and CDR2 is SMNVEV (reference sequence). The CDR3 length is 14 residues. The CDR3 DNA sequence: TGTGCCAGCAGAACCGGGACAGGGGGCCGTACGCAGTATTTT. This translates into CASRTGTGGRTQYF.

V is TRBV23-1 and J is TRBJ1-5; no clear D. Being an ORF, TRBV23-1 has a function that is uncertain. The germline V and J ends were trimmed by 0 bases and 6 bases, with 15 bases remaining between them. This CDR3 region has 16 residues. The CDR3 reads CASSQSSPAGGQPQHF. DNA of the CDR3: TGCGCCAGCAGTCAATCTAGCCCCGCGGGCGGTCAGCCCCAGCATTTT.

This sequence joins TRBV6-6 and TRBJ2-1; the match to TRBD1 covers 7 bases. This CDR3 spans 14 amino acids. Germline V lookup: CDR1 MNHNY, CDR2 SVGAGI (reference sequence). Trimming at V came to 7 bases and at J to 0 bases, leaving 3 bases not matched to a gene. CDR3 residues: CASNRGRSYNEQFF. In nucleotides, the CDR3 is TGTGCCAGCAATAGGGGGCGCTCCTACAATGAGCAGTTCTTC.